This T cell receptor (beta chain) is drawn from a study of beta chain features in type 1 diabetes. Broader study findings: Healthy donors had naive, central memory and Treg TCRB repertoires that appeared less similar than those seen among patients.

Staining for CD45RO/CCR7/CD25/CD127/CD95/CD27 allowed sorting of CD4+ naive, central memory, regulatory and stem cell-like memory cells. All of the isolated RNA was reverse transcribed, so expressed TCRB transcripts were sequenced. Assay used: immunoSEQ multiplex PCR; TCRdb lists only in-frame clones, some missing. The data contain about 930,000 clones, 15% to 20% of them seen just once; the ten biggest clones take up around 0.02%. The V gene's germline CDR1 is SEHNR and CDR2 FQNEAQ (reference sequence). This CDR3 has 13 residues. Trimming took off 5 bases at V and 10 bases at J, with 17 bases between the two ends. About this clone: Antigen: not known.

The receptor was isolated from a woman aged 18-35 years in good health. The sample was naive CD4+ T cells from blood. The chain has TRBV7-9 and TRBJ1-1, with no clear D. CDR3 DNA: TGTGCCAGCAGCCCCTCTAGTGGGGAAGGAGCTTTCTTT. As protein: CASSPSSGEGAFF.